This is a list of T cell receptor beta chains from one sample in a study of cytomegalovirus exposure and HLA in healthy donors. Using immunoSEQ multiplex PCR, the repertoire was profiled, and TCRdb retains in-frame clones only, with some absent. The table records 90,000 to 120,000 clones, more than 75% of them present only once. The sample consisted of PBMCs. The receptors here all came from a woman between 50 and 59 years old in good health and CMV-seropositive. Each CDR3 is given with its conserved first and last residue. D genes are given only for firm matches. Clone size, where shown, is once, few, many, or a class for clones that have expanded.

TRBJ2-7 TRBV27 - TRBD1 CASSLGGDRVYEQYF TGTGCCAGCAGTTTAGGGGGGGACAGGGTATACGAGCAGTACTTC
TRBJ1-3 TRBV30 - - CAWSEGRNTIYF TGTGCCTGGTCGGAGGGGCGAAACACCATATATTTT
TRBJ2-2 TRBV5-4 - TRBD1 CASSLGRDRGTGELFF TGTGCCAGCAGCTTGGGCCGGGACAGGGGGACCGGGGAGCTGTTTTTT
TRBJ1-5 TRBV18 - - CASSLGLSGGGSNQPQHF TGTGCCAGCTCGCTAGGTCTATCCGGGGGAGGTAGCAATCAGCCCCAGCATTTT
TRBJ2-2 TRBV29-1 once - CSVVRATGELFF TGCAGCGTTGTGCGGGCCACCGGGGAGCTGTTTTTT
TRBJ2-2 TRBV6-6 once TRBD1 CASSPGQGSGELFF TGTGCCAGCAGTCCGGGACAGGGGTCCGGGGAGCTGTTTTTT
TRBJ1-3 TRBV9 few TRBD1 CASSADRGIGNTIYF TGTGCCAGCAGCGCCGACAGGGGTATTGGAAACACCATATATTTT
TRBJ1-1 TRBV19 - - CASSTQVSTEAFF TGTGCCAGTAGTACCCAGGTGTCCACTGAAGCTTTCTTT
TRBJ2-3 TRBV11-2 - TRBD2 CASSSGLVPDTQYF TGTGCCAGCAGCTCCGGACTAGTCCCCGATACGCAGTATTTT
TRBJ1-1 TRBV16 - - CASRLWGGSTEAFF TGTGCCAGCAGACTTTGGGGGGGGTCCACTGAAGCTTTCTTT
TRBJ2-7 TRBV15 - - CATSRESGLYEQYF TGTGCCACCAGCAGAGAATCAGGGCTCTACGAGCAGTACTTC
TRBJ1-1 TRBV10-2 few - CASSRGPLETNTEAFF TGCGCCAGCAGTAGGGGCCCTCTCGAAACAAACACTGAAGCTTTCTTT
TRBJ1-2 TRBV29-1 - - CSVESSGGNYGYTF TGCAGCGTTGAAAGTTCTGGAGGGAACTATGGCTACACCTTC
TRBJ2-7 TRBV23-1 few TRBD2 CASSVAGHTYEQYF TGCGCCAGCAGTGTAGCGGGACATACCTACGAGCAGTACTTC
TRBJ1-4 TRBV25-1 - TRBD1 CARVRQGALEKLFF TGTGCCAGGGTCCGACAGGGGGCGCTTGAAAAACTGTTTTTT
TRBJ1-1 TRBV7-9 - TRBD1 CASRVNRGLGEAFF TGTGCCAGCAGGGTAAACAGGGGATTGGGTGAAGCTTTCTTT
TRBJ2-5 TRBV7-9 - - CASSLARFTELAETQYF TGTGCCAGCAGCTTAGCGCGTTTTACAGAATTGGCGGAGACCCAGTACTTC
TRBJ1-5 TRBV7-9 once TRBD1 CASSPGQGNQPQHF TGTGCCAGCAGCCCGGGACAGGGGAATCAGCCCCAGCATTTT
TRBJ2-5 TRBV7-8 - - CASSPLRGAPETQYF TGTGCCAGCAGCCCTCTCAGGGGGGCCCCAGAGACCCAGTACTTC
TRBJ2-7 TRBV7-9 - TRBD1 CASSLDGGQGGNEQYF TGTGCCAGCAGCTTAGATGGGGGACAGGGAGGGAACGAGCAGTACTTC
TRBJ2-7 TRBV30 - - CALAGFGSLYEQYF TGTGCCTTGGCAGGGTTTGGATCCCTCTACGAGCAGTACTTC